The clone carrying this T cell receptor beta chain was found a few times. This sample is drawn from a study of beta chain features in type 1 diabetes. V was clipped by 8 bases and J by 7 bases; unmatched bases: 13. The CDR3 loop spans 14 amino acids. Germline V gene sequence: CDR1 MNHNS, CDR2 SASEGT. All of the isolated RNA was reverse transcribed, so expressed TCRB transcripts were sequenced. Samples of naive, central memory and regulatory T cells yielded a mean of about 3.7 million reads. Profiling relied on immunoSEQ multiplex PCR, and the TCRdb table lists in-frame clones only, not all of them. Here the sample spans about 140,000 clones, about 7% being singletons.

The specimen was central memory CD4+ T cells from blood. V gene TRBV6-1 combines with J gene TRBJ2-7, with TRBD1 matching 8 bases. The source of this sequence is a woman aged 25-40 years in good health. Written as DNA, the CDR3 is TGTGCCAGCTTATTGCAGGGGGCGCCGCGGGAGCAGTACTTC. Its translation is CASLLQGAPREQYF.